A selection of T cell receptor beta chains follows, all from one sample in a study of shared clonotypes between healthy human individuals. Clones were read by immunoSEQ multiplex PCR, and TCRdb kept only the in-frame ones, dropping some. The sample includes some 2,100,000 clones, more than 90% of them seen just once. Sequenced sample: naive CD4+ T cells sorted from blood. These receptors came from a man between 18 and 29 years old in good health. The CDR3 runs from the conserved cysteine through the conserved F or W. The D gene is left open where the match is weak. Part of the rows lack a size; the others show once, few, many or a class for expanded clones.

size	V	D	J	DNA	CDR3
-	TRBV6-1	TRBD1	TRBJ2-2	TGTGCCAGCAGTGAAGCGACAGGGCCCACCGGGGAGCTGTTTTTT	CASSEATGPTGELFF
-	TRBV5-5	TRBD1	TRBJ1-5	TGTGCCAGCAGCCCCGGACAGGGTCGGCAGCCCCAGCATTTT	CASSPGQGRQPQHF
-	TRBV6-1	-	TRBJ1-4	TGTGCCAGGATCAGGCCCAAATGTGAAAAACTGTTTTTT	CARIRPKCEKLFF
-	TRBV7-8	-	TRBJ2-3	TGTGCCAGCAGCTCCGGTATCGTAGCGGATAGCACAGATACGCAGTATTTT	CASSSGIVADSTDTQYF
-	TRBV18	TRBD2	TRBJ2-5	TGTGCCAGCTCAGCTGGGACTAAGGTCGAGACCCAGTACTTC	CASSAGTKVETQYF
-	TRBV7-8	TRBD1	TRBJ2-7	TGTGCCAGCAGCCCCCGGGACAGGGGCCTCGAGCAGTACTTC	CASSPRDRGLEQYF
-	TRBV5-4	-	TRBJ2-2	TGTGCCAGCAGCTTGTCGGTCACCGGGGAGCTGTTTTTT	CASSLSVTGELFF
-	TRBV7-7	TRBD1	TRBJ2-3	TGTGCTAGCAGCTCCGGGACAGGTCAGACAGATACGCAGTATTTT	CASSSGTGQTDTQYF
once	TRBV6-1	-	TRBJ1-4	TGTGCCAGCAGTGACGGACTTGCTGGGGGTGAAAAACTGTTTTTT	CASSDGLAGGEKLFF
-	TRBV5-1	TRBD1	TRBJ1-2	TGCGCCAGCAGCTCGATAGACAGGGGAATCTATGGCTACACCTTC	CASSSIDRGIYGYTF
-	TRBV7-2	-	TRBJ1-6	TGTGCCAGCAGCGCGACAGGTAGCTCCTATAATTCACCCCTCCACTTT	CASSATGSSYNSPLHF
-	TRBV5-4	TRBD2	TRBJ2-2	TGTGCCAGCAGCTCCGGACTAGGCGGCGGGGAGCTGTTTTTT	CASSSGLGGGELFF
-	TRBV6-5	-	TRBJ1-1	TGTGCCAGCAGTTACTTGGCCAGCACTGAAGCTTTCTTT	CASSYLASTEAFF
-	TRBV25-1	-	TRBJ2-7	TGTGCCAGCAGTGAAGGGGGCAGGGGGGGTACGGAGCAGTACTTC	CASSEGGRGGTEQYF
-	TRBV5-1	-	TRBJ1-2	TGCGCCAGCAGCTTGGAAACAGGGCTCTATGGCTACACCTTC	CASSLETGLYGYTF
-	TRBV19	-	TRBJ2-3	TGTGCCAGTAGTATCCCGGGTCTTCCTCCCGATACGCAGTATTTT	CASSIPGLPPDTQYF
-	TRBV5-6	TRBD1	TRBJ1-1	TGTGCCAGCAGTCGAGACAGGGTGTTTGGAGCTTTCTTT	CASSRDRVFGAFF
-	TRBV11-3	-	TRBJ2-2	TGTGCCAGCAGCTTAGACGCGGTCGGGGAGCTGTTTTTT	CASSLDAVGELFF
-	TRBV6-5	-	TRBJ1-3	TGTGCCAGCAGTTCTCCGGGCAGAGGAAACACCATATATTTT	CASSSPGRGNTIYF
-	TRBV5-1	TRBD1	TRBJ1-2	TGCGCCAGCAGCAGCTCTTCGGGGCAGGGGGCGCGCGGCTACACCTTC	CASSSSSGQGARGYTF
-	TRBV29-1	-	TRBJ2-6	TGCAGCGTGGCCGGGACGGGCAACTCTGGGGCCAACGTCCTGACTTTC	CSVAGTGNSGANVLTF
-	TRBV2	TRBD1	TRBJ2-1	TGTGCCAGCAGCGCGGGACAGGGGAGGAAGGATGAGCAGTTCTTC	CASSAGQGRKDEQFF
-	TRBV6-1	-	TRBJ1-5	TGTGCCAGCGTTGAAAGGTACGATCAGCCCCAGCATTTT	CASVERYDQPQHF
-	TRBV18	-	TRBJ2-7	TGTGCCAGCTCACCGCAGTCGGGGGTCTACGAGCAGTACTTC	CASSPQSGVYEQYF
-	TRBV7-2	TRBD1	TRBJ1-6	TGTGCCAGCAGCAACGACAGGGGATACTCACCCCTCCACTTT	CASSNDRGYSPLHF
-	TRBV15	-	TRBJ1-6	TGTGCCACCAGCAGGGGCAGCGAGACCTATAATTCACCCCTCCACTTT	CATSRGSETYNSPLHF